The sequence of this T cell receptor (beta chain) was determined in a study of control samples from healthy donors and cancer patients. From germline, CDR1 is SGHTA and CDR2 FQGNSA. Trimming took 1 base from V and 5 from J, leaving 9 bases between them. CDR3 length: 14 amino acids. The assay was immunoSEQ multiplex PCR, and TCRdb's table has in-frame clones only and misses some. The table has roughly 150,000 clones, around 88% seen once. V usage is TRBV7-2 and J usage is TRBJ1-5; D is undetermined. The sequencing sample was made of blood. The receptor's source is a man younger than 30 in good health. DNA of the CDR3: TGTGCCAGCAGCTTAGTGCGGGGTGATCAGCCCCAGCATTTT. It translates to CASSLVRGDQPQHF.